The rows below give T cell receptor beta chains drawn from one sample of a study of blood T cell repertoires in COVID-19. TCRdb's copy holds only in-frame clones and misses some; the assay was immunoSEQ multiplex PCR. Of 55,000 to 75,000 clones listed, around 85% are singletons. The sample comprised peripheral blood. These receptors were collected from a man aged 65 to 79 with acute or convalescent COVID-19. Each CDR3 is given with its conserved first and last residue. Fields, in order: CDR3 protein, V gene, J gene.

CSVGTPSPGGYTF	TRBV29-1	TRBJ1-2
CASSQGGGLKNTEAFF	TRBV3-1/TRBV3-2	TRBJ1-1
CASSSRDSARQFF	TRBV19	TRBJ2-1
CASSFIRGVPEAFF	TRBV7-9	TRBJ1-1
CASSLDGQDNYGYTF	TRBV5-4	TRBJ1-2
CASSLFGGSNQPQHF	TRBV28	TRBJ1-5
CASSFSGSSTGELFF	TRBV5-1	TRBJ2-2
CASGRGAGGETQYF	TRBV2	TRBJ2-5
CASSLPGSGTGKTQYF	TRBV28	TRBJ2-5
CASSLRGEGEKLFF	TRBV27	TRBJ1-4
CASRTSYTEAFF	TRBV12-3/TRBV12-4	TRBJ1-1